This entry lists 25 T cell receptor beta chains sequenced from one sample in a study of beta chain features in type 1 diabetes. Study observations and caveats: All four CD4+ subsets from Type 1 diabetes patients carried moderately but significantly shorter TCRB CDR3s.

The authors reverse transcribed all of the isolated RNA, so sequencing captured expressed TCRB transcripts. Method: immunoSEQ multiplex PCR; TCRdb's copy keeps in-frame clones and lacks some. The sample lists about 160,000 clones, around 63% seen once, with around 0.096% in the top ten. The antigens these receptors bind are not known. The sequencing sample was made of naive CD4+ T cells from blood. The receptors originated from a man aged 25 to 40 with type 1 diabetes.

The chain recombines TRBV29-1 with TRBJ1-4; 10 bases align to TRBD1. Trimming took 7 bases from V and 6 from J; bases not matched to a gene: 2. CDR1 and CDR2 from the germline V gene are SQVTM and ANQGSEA. CDR3 length equals 12 residues. The CDR3 nucleotides read TGCAGCGCCGGACAGGGGGATGAAAAACTGTTTTTT. Its translation is CSAGQGDEKLFF.

The gene calls are TRBV18 and TRBJ1-1, with 9 bases matching TRBD1. The CDR3 has 15 residues. CDR1 KGHSH and CDR2 LQKENI come from the germline V gene. Losses at the gene ends were 3 bases for V and 5 bases for J; bases not matched to a gene: 7. Here the CDR3 reads CASSPIAGTGTEAFF. The CDR3 nucleotides are TGTGCCAGCTCACCGATCGCCGGGACAGGGACTGAAGCTTTCTTT.

This clone was observed a few times. J is TRBJ2-4 and V is TRBV7-2, with 10 bases matching TRBD1. After removal of 5 bases from V and 3 bases from J, the junction contained 13 bases not matched to a gene. Looked up from germline, CDR1 is SGHTA and CDR2 is FQGNSA. The CDR3 is made up of 18 amino acids. DNA for the CDR3: TGTGCCAGCAGCCACTGGACAGGGGGTCGAGTAGACAAAAACATTCAGTACTTC. The encoded protein is CASSHWTGGRVDKNIQYF.

This clone was seen a handful of times. The gene calls are TRBV4-3 and TRBJ1-6, with D tentatively TRBD1 (6 bases). V shed 3 bases and J shed 3 bases, with 12 bases lying between them. This CDR3 region has 16 residues. Germline CDR1 is LGHNA and CDR2 is YSLEER. CDR3 loop: CASSQAGRGYNSPLHF. The CDR3 DNA reads TGCGCCAGCAGCCAGGCGGGCAGGGGCTATAATTCACCCCTCCACTTT.

The rearrangement uses TRBV7-9 and TRBJ1-1; a weak D match, TRBD1 (5 bases). Germline-derived CDR1 and CDR2 are SEHNR and FQNEAQ (reference sequence). The CDR3 sequence is 13 residues long. V gave up 1 base and J gave up 7 bases, with 10 bases separating them. In DNA form, the CDR3 reads TGTGCCAGCAGCTTAGATGGGACTGATGAAGCTTTCTTT. Translated, it gives CASSLDGTDEAFF.

This chain uses TRBV6-5 with TRBJ2-5; tentative D call: TRBD2 (6 bases). The CDR3 totals 16 residues. Between the trimmed V and J ends, which lost 0 bases and 5 bases, there was a span of 16 bases. Per the germline V gene, CDR1 is MNHEY and CDR2 is SVGAGI. The CDR3 DNA follows: TGTGCCAGCAGTTACTCGGAGCGCCTCGGAGGGGAGACCCAGTACTTC. This codes for CASSYSERLGGETQYF.

The CDR3 bases are TGTGCCAGCAGTGAGATGACGGGAGATGAGCAGTACTTC. It specifies CASSEMTGDEQYF. V gene TRBV2 combines with J gene TRBJ2-7; D perhaps matches TRBD2 (6 bases). V lost 3 bases and J 7 bases, leaving 13 bases between the germline ends. Germline values: CDR1 SNHLY, CDR2 FYNNEI. The CDR3 consists of 13 residues.

The gene calls are TRBV29-1 and TRBJ2-3; tentatively, D is TRBD2 (5 bases). The V gene's germline CDR1 is SQVTM and CDR2 ANQGSEA. Trimming left V 4 bases short and J 4 bases short, with 12 bases between. There are 13 residues in the CDR3. The CDR3, as DNA: TGCAGCGTTGTGCCAAGGCGGGCAGATACGCAGTATTTT. This gives the protein CSVVPRRADTQYF.

The chain recombines TRBV28 with TRBJ2-1; 9 nucleotides line up with TRBD1. The CDR3 spans 15 residues. Germline assignment: CDR1 MDHEN and CDR2 SYDVKM. Trimming at V came to 3 bases and at J to 7 bases, leaving 7 bases not matched to a gene. The CDR3 is CASSLYPGQGNEQFF. In DNA form, the CDR3 reads TGTGCCAGCAGTTTGTACCCGGGACAGGGAAATGAGCAGTTCTTC. Filled out from reference TRBV28 and TRBJ2-1, the complete variable domain reads DVKVTQSSRYLVKRTGEKVFLECVQDMDHENMFWYRQDPGLGLRLIYFSYDVKMKEKGDIPEGYSVSREKKERFSLILESASTNQTSMYLCASSLYPGQGNEQFFGPGTRLTVL.

This clone appeared a single time. The rearrangement uses TRBV29-1 and TRBJ1-1, with 7 positions matching TRBD1. Germline lookup yields CDR1 SQVTM and CDR2 ANQGSEA. The V gene end was trimmed by 8 bases and the J gene end by 2 bases; junction bases not matched to a gene: 8. The CDR3 sequence is 13 residues long. The CDR3 is CSLPGQHNTEAFF. CDR3 DNA: TGCAGCTTACCGGGACAGCACAACACTGAAGCTTTCTTT.

This clone was seen a few times. The chain recombines TRBV29-1 with TRBJ2-4; 7 nucleotides align to TRBD1. In germline, CDR1 is SQVTM, CDR2 ANQGSEA. The junction had 2 bases not matched to a gene; V was cut back by 3 bases and J by 6 bases. CDR3 length: 12 amino acids. CDR3 protein: CSVEGQTNIQYF. The CDR3 nucleotides read TGCAGCGTTGAGGGACAGACAAACATTCAGTACTTC. Full variable domain (remainder filled in from reference TRBV29-1 and TRBJ2-4): SAVISQKPSRDICQRGTSLTIQCQVDSQVTMMFWYRQQPGQSLTLIATANQGSEATYESGFVIDKFPISRPNLTFSTLTVSNMSPEDSSIYLCSVEGQTNIQYFGAGTRLSVL.

The chain is built from TRBV7-2 and TRBJ2-1; D may correspond to TRBD1 or TRBD2 (5 bases each). CDR3 length: 15 residues. Germline V lookup: CDR1 SGHTA, CDR2 FQGNSA. Trimming pared 2 bases from V and 6 bases from J, leaving 14 bases between. The CDR3 loop is CASSLLGVTLNEQFF. The CDR3 nucleotides read TGTGCCAGCAGCTTATTGGGGGTAACCCTCAATGAGCAGTTCTTC.

Only a few counts were recorded for this clone. This chain joins TRBV30 and TRBJ1-4; D unresolved. Between the trimmed V and J ends, which lost 1 base and 0 bases, there was a span of 3 bases. The CDR3 runs 13 residues. CDR1 is GTSNPN and CDR2 is SVGIG in the germline V gene (reference sequence). The CDR3 sequence: CAWSATTNEKLFF. DNA of the CDR3: TGTGCCTGGAGTGCTACAACTAATGAAAAACTGTTTTTT.

Concerning this clone itself: In the same sample, other DNA sequences code for this CDR3. The chain carries TRBV7-2 and TRBJ2-7, with 9 bases matching TRBD1. V shed 3 bases and J 1 base; nucleotides not matched to a gene: 1. The V gene's germline CDR1 is SGHTA and CDR2 FQGNSA. The CDR3 is made up of 14 amino acids. CDR3 nucleotides: TGTGCCAGCAGCTTCGACAGGGGGTCCTACGAGCAGTACTTC. Protein: CASSFDRGSYEQYF.

In this sample, this clone turned up a few times. This chain uses TRBV7-9 with TRBJ1-1; TRBD1 might be the D (6 bases). V shed 1 base and J shed 4 bases, with 13 bases lying between them. CDR3 length: 15 residues. CDR1 and CDR2 (germline): SEHNR, FQNEAQ (reference sequence). The CDR3 sequence: CASSLDGGVSTEAFF. DNA for the CDR3: TGTGCCAGCAGCTTAGATGGGGGCGTCAGCACTGAAGCTTTCTTT.

Here the CDR3 reads CASSSVGGGYGYTF. Written as DNA, the CDR3 is TGTGCCAGCAGTAGCGTCGGGGGCGGCTATGGCTACACCTTC. The genes are TRBV6-5 and TRBJ1-2; possible D gene TRBD1, 6 bases. In germline, CDR1 is MNHEY, CDR2 SVGAGI. Trimming took off 5 bases at V and 4 bases at J, with 14 bases between the two ends. The CDR3 consists of 14 residues.

J is TRBJ2-3 and V is TRBV10-3; 8 bases fit TRBD1. J lost 1 base, V lost 7 bases, and 7 bases had no gene match. CDR1 ENHRY and CDR2 SYGVKD come from the germline V gene. There are 15 residues in the CDR3. For the CDR3, the DNA is TGTGCCATCAAATTGGAGGGACAGGGCACAGATACGCAGTATTTT. Protein product: CAIKLEGQGTDTQYF.

This clone has just a few counts. V and J are TRBV6-5 and TRBJ2-5, with unresolved D. This CDR3 has 12 residues. V was shortened by 4 bases and J by 4 bases, with 7 bases between the two germline ends. CDR1 is MNHEY, CDR2 SVGAGI, per germline. The CDR3 DNA reads as TGTGCCAGCAGTTCGCTGGGAGAGACCCAGTACTTC. It encodes CASSSLGETQYF.

This clone was counted a single time. The J gene is TRBJ2-7, the V gene TRBV27; D is unclear. Germline V lookup: CDR1 MNHEY, CDR2 SMNVEV (reference sequence). V was trimmed by 8 bases and J by 1 base, leaving 9 bases between them. The CDR3 length is 12 residues. CDR3 amino acids: CASRTNSYEQYF. In DNA form, the CDR3 reads TGTGCCAGCCGCACAAATTCCTACGAGCAGTACTTC.

CDR3 DNA: TGTGCCAGCAGTTTACAGGGATATGAGCAGTTCTTC. Protein sequence: CASSLQGYEQFF. The J gene is TRBJ2-1, the V gene TRBV7-2; TRBD1 is a possible D gene (6 bases). The CDR3 runs to 12 residues. In germline, CDR1 is SGHTA, CDR2 FQGNSA. The V gene lost 6 bases and the J gene lost 8 bases, with 11 bases spanning the gap.

This clone has more than one count but fewer than ten. The V and J genes are TRBV29-1 and TRBJ2-1, with no clear D. There are 10 residues in the CDR3. Germline V gene lookup returns CDR1 SQVTM and CDR2 ANQGSEA. The germline V and J ends were trimmed by 7 bases and 5 bases, with 6 bases remaining between them. As DNA, the CDR3 is TGCAGCGCGCAGAACAATGAGCAGTTCTTC. This sequence encodes CSAQNNEQFF.

V is TRBV2 and J is TRBJ1-5; 7 bases are shared with TRBD1. J lost 2 bases, V lost 6 bases, and 10 bases had no gene match. The CDR3 covers 16 residues. Germline loops: CDR1 SNHLY, CDR2 FYNNEI. CDR3 DNA sequence: TGTGCCAGCAGGACCGACAGGGCCGCAGGCAATCAGCCCCAGCATTTT. As protein: CASRTDRAAGNQPQHF. Variable domain in full (rest from reference TRBV2 and TRBJ1-5): EPEVTQTPSHQVTQMGQEVILRCVPISNHLYFYWYRQILGQKVEFLVSFYNNEISEKSEIFDDQFSVERPDGSNFTLKIRSTKLEDSAMYFCASRTDRAAGNQPQHFGDGTRLSIL.

V and J are TRBV6-1 and TRBJ2-1, with unresolved D. The germline V gene encodes CDR1 MNHNS and CDR2 SASEGT. The CDR3 is 11 amino acids. The germline V and J ends were trimmed by 5 bases and 3 bases, with 2 bases remaining between them. CDR3 DNA sequence: TGTGCCAGCAGTTTCTACAATGAGCAGTTCTTC. Translation: CASSFYNEQFF.

In its sample, this clone was seen once. This chain joins TRBV13 and TRBJ2-1; D tentatively fits TRBD1 or TRBD2 (5 bases each). With 5 bases removed from V and 3 bases from J, the gap between germline ends came to 14 bases. The CDR3 length is 15 residues. Germline CDR1 reads PRHDT; CDR2 reads FYEKMQ (reference sequence). The CDR3 coding sequence is TGTGCCAGCAGCCTCCGGGACCGCCACTACAATGAGCAGTTCTTC. Translating gives CASSLRDRHYNEQFF.

The genes are TRBV7-2 and TRBJ2-1, with D uncertain. Between the trimmed V and J ends, which lost 4 bases and 15 bases, there was a span of 16 bases. CDR1 is SGHTA, CDR2 FQGNSA, per germline. The CDR3 runs 12 residues. The CDR3 here is CASSSTFEVVFF. Written as DNA, the CDR3 is TGTGCCAGCAGCTCGACCTTTGAGGTGGTGTTCTTC.